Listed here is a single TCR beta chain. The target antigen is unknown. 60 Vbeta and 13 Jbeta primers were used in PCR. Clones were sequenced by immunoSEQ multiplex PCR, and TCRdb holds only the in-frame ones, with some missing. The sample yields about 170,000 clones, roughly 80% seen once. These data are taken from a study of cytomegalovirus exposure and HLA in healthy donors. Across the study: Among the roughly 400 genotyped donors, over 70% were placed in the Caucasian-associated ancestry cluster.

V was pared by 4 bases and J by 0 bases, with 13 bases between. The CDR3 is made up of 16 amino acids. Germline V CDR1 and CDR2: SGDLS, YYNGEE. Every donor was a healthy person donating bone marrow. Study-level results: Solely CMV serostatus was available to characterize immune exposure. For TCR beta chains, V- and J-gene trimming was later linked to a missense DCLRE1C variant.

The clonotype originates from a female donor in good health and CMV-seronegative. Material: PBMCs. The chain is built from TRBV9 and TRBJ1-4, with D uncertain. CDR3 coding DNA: TGTGCCAGCAGCCCCCGGGTGGATGCAACTAATGAAAAACTGTTTTTT. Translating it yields CASSPRVDATNEKLFF.